This T cell receptor (beta chain) appears in the sequencing data of a study of blood T cell repertoires in COVID-19. The protocol was immunoSEQ multiplex PCR, while the TCRdb copy is restricted to in-frame clones and leaves out a portion. The top ten clones hold 2% to 2.5% of a sample with under 150,000 clones, over 80% of them seen once. Germline lookup yields CDR1 MDHEN and CDR2 SYDVKM. The length of the CDR3 is 15 residues. The V and J ends lost 5 bases and 2 bases, in that order; junction bases with no gene match: 6. The source material was peripheral blood. This chain uses TRBV28 with TRBJ1-2, with 9 bases fitting TRBD1. This receptor was taken from a man in his thirties or forties with acute or convalescent COVID-19. The DNA of the CDR3 is TGTGCCAGCAGTCGCCTGACAGGGGGGAACTATGGCTACACCTTC. It is translated as CASSRLTGGNYGYTF.